A selection of T cell receptor beta chains follows, all from one sample in a study of T cell responses to AZD1222 COVID-19 vaccine. Using immunoSEQ multiplex PCR, the repertoire was profiled, and TCRdb retains in-frame clones only, with some absent. This table has under 200,000 clones, approximately 90% appearing once. This sample comprised peripheral blood, obtained 28 days after the second dose of the MenACWY control vaccine. These receptors were obtained from an adult who received the MenACWY meningococcal vaccine as a control. Both conserved end residues are part of each CDR3. D genes are given only for firm matches. A clone size is listed for some rows: how often the clone was seen (once, few, many), or a class if it is expanded.

clone_size j_call d_call v_call cdr3_nt cdr3_aa
. TRBJ2-7 TRBD2 TRBV6-5 TGTGCCAGCACCTTGGGGACTAGCTCCCACGAGCAGTACTTC CASTLGTSSHEQYF
once TRBJ2-1 . TRBV9 TGTGCCAGCAGCGTAGCAACGCGGCTTACCTCCTACAATGAGCAGTTCTTC CASSVATRLTSYNEQFF
. TRBJ1-1 . TRBV28 TGTGCCAGCAGTAGGATATTGACAGGAGGAGGGACTGAAGCTTTCTTT CASSRILTGGGTEAFF
. TRBJ2-1 . TRBV7-6 TGTGCCAGCAGCTTAGGTGGGGGTGAGCAGTTCTTC CASSLGGGEQFF
once TRBJ1-4 . TRBV19 TGTGCCAGTAGTTCGGCACGGGGGACTAATGAAAAACTGTTTTTT CASSSARGTNEKLFF
. TRBJ2-3 . TRBV6-2/TRBV6-3 TGTGCCAGCAGCCCAGGGGGATTTGGCTCCCGGGAGGGCCGGGCAGATACGCAGTATTTT CASSPGGFGSREGRADTQYF
. TRBJ2-1 . TRBV2 TGTGCCAGCAGTGATCTATTGGCGCCAAGCTCCTACAATGAGCAGTTCTTC CASSDLLAPSSYNEQFF
. TRBJ1-5 . TRBV3-1/TRBV3-2 TGTGCCAGCAGCCAAAGAGGACAGCCCCAGCATTTT CASSQRGQPQHF
. TRBJ2-1 . TRBV18 TGTGCCAGCTCACCGGGACGCGGCTCCTACAATGAGCAGTTCTTC CASSPGRGSYNEQFF
. TRBJ1-4 . TRBV5-4 TGTGCCAGCAGCTTGTCTACAGCCTGGAATGAAAAACTGTTTTTT CASSLSTAWNEKLFF
once TRBJ2-5 . TRBV18 TGTGCCAGCTCACCACTAGGCCAAGAGACCCAGTACTTC CASSPLGQETQYF
. TRBJ2-1 TRBD2 TRBV5-1 TGCGCCAGCAGCCCAACCCTAGCGGGAGGGTACAATGAGCAGTTCTTC CASSPTLAGGYNEQFF
. TRBJ2-2 TRBD2 TRBV14 TGTGCCAGCAGCCAAGAAAAGGGACTAGCGCCGTACACCGGGGAGCTGTTTTTT CASSQEKGLAPYTGELFF
once TRBJ1-1 . TRBV27 TGTGCCAGCAGTTATAGTAACGGGACTGAAGCTTTCTTT CASSYSNGTEAFF
few TRBJ1-2 . TRBV5-6 TGTGCCAGCAGCTTTCCAACGGCCCGTTCCTACGGCTACACCTTC CASSFPTARSYGYTF
. TRBJ2-7 . TRBV4-2 TGTGCCAGCAGCCGGATCGGGACCGAGAGCTCCTACGAGCAGTACTTC CASSRIGTESSYEQYF
. TRBJ2-1 TRBD1 TRBV7-3 TGTGCCAGCAGCTCTAACAGGGGAAACTCTTACAATGAGCAGTTCTTC CASSSNRGNSYNEQFF
. TRBJ1-3 . TRBV18 TGTGCCAGCTCACCCGGCGGACTCTACTCTGGAAACACCATATATTTT CASSPGGLYSGNTIYF